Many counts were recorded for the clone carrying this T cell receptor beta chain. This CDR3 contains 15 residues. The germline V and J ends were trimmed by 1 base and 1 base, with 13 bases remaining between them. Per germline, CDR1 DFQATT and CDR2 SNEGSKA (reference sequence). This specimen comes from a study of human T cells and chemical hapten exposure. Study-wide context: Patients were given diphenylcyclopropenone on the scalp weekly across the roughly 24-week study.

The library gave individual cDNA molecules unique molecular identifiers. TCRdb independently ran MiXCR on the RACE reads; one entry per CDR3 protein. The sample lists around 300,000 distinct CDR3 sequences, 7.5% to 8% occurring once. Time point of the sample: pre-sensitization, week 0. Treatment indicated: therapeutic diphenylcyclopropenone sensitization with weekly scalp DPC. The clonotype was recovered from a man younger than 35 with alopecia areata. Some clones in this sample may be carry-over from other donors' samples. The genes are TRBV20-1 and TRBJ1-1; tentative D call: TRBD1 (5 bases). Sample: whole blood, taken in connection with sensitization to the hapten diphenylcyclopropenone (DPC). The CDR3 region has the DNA TGCAGTGCTAGAGGGGGCAGACAGAGGAACACTGAAGCTTTCTTT. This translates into CSARGGRQRNTEAFF.